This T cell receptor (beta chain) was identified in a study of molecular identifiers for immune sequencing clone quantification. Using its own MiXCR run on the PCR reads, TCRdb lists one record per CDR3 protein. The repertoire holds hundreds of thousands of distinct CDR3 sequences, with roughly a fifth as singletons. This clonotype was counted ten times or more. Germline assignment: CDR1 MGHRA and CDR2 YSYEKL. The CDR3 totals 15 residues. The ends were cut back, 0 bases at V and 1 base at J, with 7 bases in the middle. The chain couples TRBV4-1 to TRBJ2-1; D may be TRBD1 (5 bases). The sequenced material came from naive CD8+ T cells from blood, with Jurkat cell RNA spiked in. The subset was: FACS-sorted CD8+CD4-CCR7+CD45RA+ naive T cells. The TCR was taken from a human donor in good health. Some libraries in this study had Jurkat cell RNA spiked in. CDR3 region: CASSQEQGSYNEQFF. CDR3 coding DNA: TGCGCCAGCAGCCAAGAGCAGGGTTCCTACAATGAGCAGTTCTTC.